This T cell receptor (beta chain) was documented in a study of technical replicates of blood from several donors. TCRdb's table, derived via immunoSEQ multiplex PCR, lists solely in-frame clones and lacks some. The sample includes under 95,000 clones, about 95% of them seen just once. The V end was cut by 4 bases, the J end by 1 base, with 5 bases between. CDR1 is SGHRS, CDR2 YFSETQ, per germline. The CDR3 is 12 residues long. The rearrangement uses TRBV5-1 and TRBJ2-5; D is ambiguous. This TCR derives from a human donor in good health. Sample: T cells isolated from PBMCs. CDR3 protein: CASSASQETQYF. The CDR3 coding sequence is TGCGCCAGCAGCGCGAGCCAAGAGACCCAGTACTTC.